The present T cell receptor beta chain was sequenced within a study of OX40 agonist ivuxolimab in advanced cancers. Assay: immunoSEQ multiplex PCR; the TCRdb copy retains only in-frame clones and omits some. The sample lists 92,000 or so clones, 70% to 90% occurring once. The CDR3 extends over 13 amino acids. V lost 6 bases and J lost 5, with 11 bases in between. The germline V gene has CDR1 MRHNA and CDR2 SNTAGT. This clone was detected only once. The material sequenced was CD4+ or CD8+ T cells sorted from blood, taken in a trial of the OX40 agonist ivuxolimab. The TCR comes from an adult with an advanced solid tumor such as melanoma, head and neck, liver or kidney cancer. This sequence joins TRBV6-4 and TRBJ2-1; the D gene is possibly TRBD2 (6 bases). CDR3 protein: CASSPGLNNEQFF. In DNA, the CDR3 is TGTGCCAGCAGCCCGGGACTCAACAATGAGCAGTTCTTC.